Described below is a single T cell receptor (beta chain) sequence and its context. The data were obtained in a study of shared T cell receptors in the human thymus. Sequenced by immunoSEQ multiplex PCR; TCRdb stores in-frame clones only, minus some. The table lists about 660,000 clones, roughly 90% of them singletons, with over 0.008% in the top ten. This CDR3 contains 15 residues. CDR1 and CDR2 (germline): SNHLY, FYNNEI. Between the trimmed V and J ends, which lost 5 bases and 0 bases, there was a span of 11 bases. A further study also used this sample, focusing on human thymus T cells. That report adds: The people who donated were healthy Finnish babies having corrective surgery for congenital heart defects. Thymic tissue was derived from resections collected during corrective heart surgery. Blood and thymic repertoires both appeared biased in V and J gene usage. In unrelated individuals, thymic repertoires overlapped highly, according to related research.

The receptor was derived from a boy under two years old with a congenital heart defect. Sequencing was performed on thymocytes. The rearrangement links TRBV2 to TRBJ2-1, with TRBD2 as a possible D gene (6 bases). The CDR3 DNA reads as TGTGCCAGCAGTTTGGACTACTTCTCCTACAATGAGCAGTTCTTC. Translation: CASSLDYFSYNEQFF.